Listed below are T cell receptor beta chains from one sample, sequenced in a study of shared clonotypes between healthy human individuals. Here immunoSEQ multiplex PCR was the method, and the copy in TCRdb shows in-frame clones only, minus some. The table records roughly 1,000,000 clones, 78% of them present only once. Sequencing was carried out using memory CD4+ T cells from PBMCs. These receptors all stem from a man younger than 35 in good health. Some clones in this sample may be carry-over from other donors' samples. CDR3s include the opening cysteine and the closing phenylalanine or tryptophan. A D gene is named only where the DNA matches it firmly. A clone size is listed for some rows: how often the clone was seen (once, few, many), or a class if it is expanded.

>TRBJ1-3|-|TRBV5-4|-
TGTGCCAGCAGCTCACGGGCAGGCTCCGGAAACACCATATATTTT
CASSSRAGSGNTIYF
>TRBJ2-1|TRBD2|TRBV25-1|-
TGTGCCAGCACGCCTAGCGGGAAGGGGCCCAATGAGCAGTTCTTC
CASTPSGKGPNEQFF
>TRBJ2-2|TRBD2|TRBV2|once
TGTGCCAGCAGTGCGAGACTAGCGTCCACCGGGGAGCTGTTTTTT
CASSARLASTGELFF
>TRBJ1-2|TRBD1|TRBV10-3|once
TGTGCCATCAGTGATATACCAGGGGGCGCCTATGGCTACACCTTC
CAISDIPGGAYGYTF
>TRBJ2-1|-|TRBV4-3|-
TGCGCCAGCAGCCAAGGCAATGAGCAGTTCTTC
CASSQGNEQFF
>TRBJ2-7|-|TRBV6-6|once
TGTGCCAGCAGGGCAGGGCTCTCCTACGAGCAGTACTTC
CASRAGLSYEQYF
>TRBJ1-3|-|TRBV9|-
TGTGCCAGCAGCGTAGACAGGGTTGGAAACACCATATATTTT
CASSVDRVGNTIYF
>TRBJ2-7|TRBD1|TRBV6-1|-
TGTGCCAGCAGCCGGGACAGGGGCAACGAGCAGTACTTC
CASSRDRGNEQYF
>TRBJ2-3|TRBD1|TRBV6-1|-
TGTGCCAGCAGGGATTTACAGGGGGCACGAGATACGCAGTATTTT
CASRDLQGARDTQYF
>TRBJ2-7|TRBD1|TRBV5-1|-
TGCGCCAGCAGCTTCTTCGGGACAGGGCCTTCCTACGAGCAGTACTTC
CASSFFGTGPSYEQYF
>TRBJ2-7|-|TRBV6-5|-
TGTGCCAGCCGGCAGGGCTCCTACGAGCAGTACTTC
CASRQGSYEQYF
>TRBJ2-5|TRBD2|TRBV27|-
TGTGCCAGCAGTACCCTAGCGGCATACCAAGAGACCCAGTACTTC
CASSTLAAYQETQYF
>TRBJ2-5|TRBD1|TRBV2|-
TGTGCCGGACAGGGTCTAGAGACCCAGTACTTC
CAGQGLETQYF
>TRBJ2-7|-|TRBV6-6|-
TGTGCCATCGGGGGACTTCAGGGTGGCGAGCAGTACTTC
CAIGGLQGGEQYF
>TRBJ2-1|-|TRBV9|-
TGTGCCAGCAGCGCCGGGGCTGTCTACAATGAGCAGTTCTTC
CASSAGAVYNEQFF
>TRBJ2-1|-|TRBV28|-
TGTGCCAGCAGTTTAGCTCAGAGTTACAATGAGCAGTTCTTC
CASSLAQSYNEQFF
>TRBJ2-5|-|TRBV7-9|-
TGTGCCAGCAGCTACATGGGCGGGGAGGAGACCCAGTACTTC
CASSYMGGEETQYF
>TRBJ2-2|-|TRBV5-1|-
TGCGCCAGCAGCTTAAGGGCCCCGAACACCGGGGAGCTGTTTTTT
CASSLRAPNTGELFF
>TRBJ2-7|TRBD1|TRBV27|-
TGTGCCAGCAGTTTAACCCCACCGACAGGGGCCTACGAGCAGTACTTC
CASSLTPPTGAYEQYF
>TRBJ1-3|-|TRBV9|many
TGTGCCAGCAGCGTATACTTCGGAGAGGGAAACACCATATATTTT
CASSVYFGEGNTIYF
>TRBJ1-5|-|TRBV7-8|few
TGTGCCAGCAGACTTTTACTGGATCAGCCCCAGCATTTT
CASRLLLDQPQHF
>TRBJ2-1|TRBD2|TRBV5-6|-
TGTGCCAGCAGCTTGCAAGTGAGGTTCGGACTAGTTGAGGGTGAGCAGTTCTTC
CASSLQVRFGLVEGEQFF